This TCR beta chain derives from a study of blood T cell repertoires in COVID-19. Study overall: Whether acute or convalescent, the COVID-19 samples came from the United States, Italy and Spain. Sources were T cells, B-cell-depleted T cells, or PBMCs; the material itself was cDNA or gDNA.

Libraries were prepared by immunoSEQ multiplex PCR; TCRdb keeps only in-frame clonotypes and omits some of them. The sample lists approximately 150,000 clones, more than 65% occurring once. The study assigned cohorts using participant-reported clinical history. Recovery meant two consecutive negative NP/OP PCR tests, professional clearance, or resolved symptoms. There are 16 residues in the CDR3. V gave up 4 bases and J gave up 5 bases; unmatched junction bases: 11. Germline V gene sequence: CDR1 SNHLY, CDR2 FYNNEI. The receptor was derived from a man aged 60 to 69 who had recovered from COVID-19. The chain joins TRBV2 to TRBJ2-7; TRBD2 matches at 10 bases. Specimen: PBMCs or T cells enriched from blood (not recorded which). CDR3 amino acids: CASSGGLAGGPHEQYF. DNA for the CDR3: TGTGCCAGCAGTGGGGGCTTAGCGGGAGGTCCCCACGAGCAGTACTTC. The full variable domain, with the rest looked up from reference TRBV2 and TRBJ2-7, is EPEVTQTPSHQVTQMGQEVILRCVPISNHLYFYWYRQILGQKVEFLVSFYNNEISEKSEIFDDQFSVERPDGSNFTLKIRSTKLEDSAMYFCASSGGLAGGPHEQYFGPGTRLTVT.